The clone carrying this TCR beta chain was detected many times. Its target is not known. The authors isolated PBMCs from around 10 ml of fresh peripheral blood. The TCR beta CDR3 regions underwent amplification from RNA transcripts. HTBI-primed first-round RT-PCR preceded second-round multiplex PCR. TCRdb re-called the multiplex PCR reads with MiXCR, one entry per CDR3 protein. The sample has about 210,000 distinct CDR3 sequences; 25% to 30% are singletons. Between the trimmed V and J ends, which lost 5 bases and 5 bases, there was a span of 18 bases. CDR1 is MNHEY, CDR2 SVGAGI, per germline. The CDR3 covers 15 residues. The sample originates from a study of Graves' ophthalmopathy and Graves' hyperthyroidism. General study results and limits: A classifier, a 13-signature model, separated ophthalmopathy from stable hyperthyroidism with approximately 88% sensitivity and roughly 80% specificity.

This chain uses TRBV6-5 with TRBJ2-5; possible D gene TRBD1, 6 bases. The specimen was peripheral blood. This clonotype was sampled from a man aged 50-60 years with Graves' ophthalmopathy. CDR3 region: CASSPSEGVVETQYF. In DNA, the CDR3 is TGTGCCAGCAGTCCCAGCGAGGGGGTGGTGGAGACCCAGTACTTC.